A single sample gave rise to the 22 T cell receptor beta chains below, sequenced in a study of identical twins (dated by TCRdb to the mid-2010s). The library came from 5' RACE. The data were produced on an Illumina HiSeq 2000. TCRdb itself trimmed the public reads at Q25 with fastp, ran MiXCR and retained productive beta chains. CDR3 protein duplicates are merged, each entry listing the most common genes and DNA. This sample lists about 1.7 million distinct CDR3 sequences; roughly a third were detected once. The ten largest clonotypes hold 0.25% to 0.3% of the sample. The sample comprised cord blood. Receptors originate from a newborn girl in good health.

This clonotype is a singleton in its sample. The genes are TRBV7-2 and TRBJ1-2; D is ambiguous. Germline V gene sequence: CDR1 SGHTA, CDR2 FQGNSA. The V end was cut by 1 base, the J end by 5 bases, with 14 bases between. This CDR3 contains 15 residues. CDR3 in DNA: TGTGCCAGCAGCTTAGTACTTCGGGTTCAATATGGCTACACCTTC. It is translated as CASSLVLRVQYGYTF.

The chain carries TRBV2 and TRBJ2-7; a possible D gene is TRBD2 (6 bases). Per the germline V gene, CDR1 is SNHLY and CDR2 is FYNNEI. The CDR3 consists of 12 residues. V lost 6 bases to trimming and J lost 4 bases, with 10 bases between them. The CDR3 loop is CASRPRGYEQYF. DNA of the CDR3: TGTGCCAGCAGGCCGCGGGGTTACGAGCAGTACTTC.

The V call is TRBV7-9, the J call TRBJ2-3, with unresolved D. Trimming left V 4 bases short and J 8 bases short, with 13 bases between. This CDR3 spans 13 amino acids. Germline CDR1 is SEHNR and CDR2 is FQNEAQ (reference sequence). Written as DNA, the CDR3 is TGTGCCAGCAGCTCGAAACTAAGAATTACGCAGTATTTT. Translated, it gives CASSSKLRITQYF.

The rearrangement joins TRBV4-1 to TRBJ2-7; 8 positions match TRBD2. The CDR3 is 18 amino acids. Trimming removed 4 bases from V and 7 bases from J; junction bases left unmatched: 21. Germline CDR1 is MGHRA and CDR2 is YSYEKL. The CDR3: CASSLRYSGTSSYNEQYF. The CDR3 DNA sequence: TGCGCCAGCAGCCTACGGTATAGCGGGACGAGCTCCTACAATGAGCAGTACTTC.

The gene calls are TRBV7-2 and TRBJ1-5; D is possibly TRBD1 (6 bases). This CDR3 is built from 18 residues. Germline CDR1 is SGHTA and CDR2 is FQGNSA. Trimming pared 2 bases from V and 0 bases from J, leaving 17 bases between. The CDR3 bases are TGTGCCAGCAGCTTACTTGGGCAGGGGCCTTATAGCAATCAGCCCCAGCATTTT. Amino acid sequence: CASSLLGQGPYSNQPQHF.

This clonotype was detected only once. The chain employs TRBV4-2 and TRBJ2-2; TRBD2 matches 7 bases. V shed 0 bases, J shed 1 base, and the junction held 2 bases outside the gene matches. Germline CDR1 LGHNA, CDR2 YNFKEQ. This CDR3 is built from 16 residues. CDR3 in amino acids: CASSQEERENTGELFF. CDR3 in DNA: TGTGCCAGCAGCCAAGAGGAGCGGGAGAACACCGGGGAGCTGTTTTTT.

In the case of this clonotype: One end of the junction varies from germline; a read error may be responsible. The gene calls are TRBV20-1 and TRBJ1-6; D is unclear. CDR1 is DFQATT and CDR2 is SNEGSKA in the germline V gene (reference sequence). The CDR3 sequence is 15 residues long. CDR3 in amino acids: CSARDSKAPNSPLHF. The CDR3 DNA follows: TGCAGTGCTAGAGACTCAAAGGCCCCCAATTCGCCCCTCCACTTT.

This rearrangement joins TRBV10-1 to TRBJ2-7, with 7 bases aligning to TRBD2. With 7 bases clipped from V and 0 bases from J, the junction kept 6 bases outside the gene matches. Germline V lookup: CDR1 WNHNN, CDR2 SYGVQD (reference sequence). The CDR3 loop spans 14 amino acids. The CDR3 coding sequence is TGCGCCAGCACTCGCCGGGGGGACTCCTACGAGCAGTACTTC. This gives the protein CASTRRGDSYEQYF.

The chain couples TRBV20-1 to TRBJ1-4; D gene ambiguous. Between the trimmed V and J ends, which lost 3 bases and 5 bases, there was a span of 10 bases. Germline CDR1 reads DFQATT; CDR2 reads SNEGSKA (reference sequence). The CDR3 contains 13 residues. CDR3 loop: CSASPGPNEKLFF. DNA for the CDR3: TGCAGTGCTAGTCCCGGACCCAATGAAAAACTGTTTTTT.

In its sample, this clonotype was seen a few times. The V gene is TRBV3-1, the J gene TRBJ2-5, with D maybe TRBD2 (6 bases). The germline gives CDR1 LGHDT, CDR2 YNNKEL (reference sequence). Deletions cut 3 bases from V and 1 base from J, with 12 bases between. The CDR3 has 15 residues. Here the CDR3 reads CASSQQIAVQETQYF. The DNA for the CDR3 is TGTGCCAGCAGCCAGCAAATAGCGGTCCAAGAGACCCAGTACTTC.

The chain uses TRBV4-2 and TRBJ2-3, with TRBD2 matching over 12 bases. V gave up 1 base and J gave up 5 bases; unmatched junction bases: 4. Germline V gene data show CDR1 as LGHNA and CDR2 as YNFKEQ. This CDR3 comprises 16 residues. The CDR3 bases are TGTGCCAGCAGCCAAGGACTAGCGGGAGACATAGATACGCAGTATTTT. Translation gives CASSQGLAGDIDTQYF.

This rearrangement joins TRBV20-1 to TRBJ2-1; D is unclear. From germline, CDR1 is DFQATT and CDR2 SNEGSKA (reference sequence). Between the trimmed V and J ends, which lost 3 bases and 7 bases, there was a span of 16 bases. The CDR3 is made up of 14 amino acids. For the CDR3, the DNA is TGCAGTGCTAGCGGCCGGCCCTCCTTAAATGAGCAGTTCTTC. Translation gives CSASGRPSLNEQFF.

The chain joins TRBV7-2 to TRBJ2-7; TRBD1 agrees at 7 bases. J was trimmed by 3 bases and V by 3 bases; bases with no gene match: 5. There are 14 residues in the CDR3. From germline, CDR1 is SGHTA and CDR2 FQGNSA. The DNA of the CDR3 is TGTGCCAGCAGCTTGAATCAGGGGGACTACGAGCAGTACTTC. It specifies CASSLNQGDYEQYF.

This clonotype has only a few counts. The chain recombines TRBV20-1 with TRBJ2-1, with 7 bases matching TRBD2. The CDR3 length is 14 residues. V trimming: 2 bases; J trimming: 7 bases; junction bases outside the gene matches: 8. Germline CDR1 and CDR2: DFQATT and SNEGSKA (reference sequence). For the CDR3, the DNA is TGCAGTGCTAGACGGACTAGGGTGAGGAATGAGCAGTTCTTC. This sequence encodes CSARRTRVRNEQFF.

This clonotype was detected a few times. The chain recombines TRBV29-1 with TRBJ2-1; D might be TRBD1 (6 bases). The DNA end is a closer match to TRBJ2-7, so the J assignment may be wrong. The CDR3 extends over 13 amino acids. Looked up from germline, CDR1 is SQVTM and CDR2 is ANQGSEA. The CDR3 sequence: CSVGDTTYNEQYF. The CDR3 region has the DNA TGCAGCGTTGGGGACACCACCTACAATGAGCAGTACTTC.

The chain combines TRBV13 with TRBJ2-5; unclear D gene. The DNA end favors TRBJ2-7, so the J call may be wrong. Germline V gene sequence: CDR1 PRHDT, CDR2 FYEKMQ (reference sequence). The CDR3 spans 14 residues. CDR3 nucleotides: TGTGCCAGCAGCTCGGAACATGGTGGCAACGAGCAGTACTTC. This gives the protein CASSSEHGGNEQYF.

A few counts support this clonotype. For the CDR3, the DNA is TGCAGTGCTAGTAACGGGGGACTGGGCGAGCAGTACTTC. This gives the protein CSASNGGLGEQYF. The genes are TRBV20-1 and TRBJ2-7; perhaps TRBD2 as D (6 bases). Germline-derived CDR1 and CDR2 are DFQATT and SNEGSKA (reference sequence). Trimming cost V 3 bases and J 6 bases, with 15 bases left between them. The CDR3 totals 13 residues.

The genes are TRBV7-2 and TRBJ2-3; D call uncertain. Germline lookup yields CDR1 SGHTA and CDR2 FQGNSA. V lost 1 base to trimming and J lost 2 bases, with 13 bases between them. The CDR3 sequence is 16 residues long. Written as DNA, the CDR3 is TGTGCCAGCAGCTTAGGAATCCAGCGATCCACAGATACGCAGTATTTT. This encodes CASSLGIQRSTDTQYF. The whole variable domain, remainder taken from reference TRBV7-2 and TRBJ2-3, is GAGVSQSPSNKVTEKGKDVELRCDPISGHTALYWYRQSLGQGLEFLIYFQGNSAPDKSGLPSDRFSAERTGGSVSTLTIQRTQQEDSAVYLCASSLGIQRSTDTQYFGPGTRLTVL.

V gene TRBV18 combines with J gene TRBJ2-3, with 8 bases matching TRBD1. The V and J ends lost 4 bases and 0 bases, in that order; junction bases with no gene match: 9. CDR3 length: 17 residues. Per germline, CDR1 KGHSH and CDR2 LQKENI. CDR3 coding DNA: TGTGCCAGCTCACGCAAATCGACAGGGGCGAGCACAGATACGCAGTATTTT. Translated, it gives CASSRKSTGASTDTQYF.

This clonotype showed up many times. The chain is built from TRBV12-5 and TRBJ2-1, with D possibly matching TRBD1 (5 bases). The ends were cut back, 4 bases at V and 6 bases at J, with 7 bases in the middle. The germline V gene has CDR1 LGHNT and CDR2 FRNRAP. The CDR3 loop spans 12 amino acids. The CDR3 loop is CASGSRVNEQFF. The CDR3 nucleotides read TGTGCTAGTGGTTCCAGGGTCAATGAGCAGTTCTTC.

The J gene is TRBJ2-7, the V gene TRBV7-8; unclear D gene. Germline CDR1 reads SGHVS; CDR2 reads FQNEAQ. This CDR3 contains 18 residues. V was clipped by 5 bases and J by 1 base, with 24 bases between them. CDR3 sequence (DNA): TGTGCCAGCAGCGCTAGGATCCCACTGAAACTAATATCCTACGAGCAGTACTTC. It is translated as CASSARIPLKLISYEQYF.

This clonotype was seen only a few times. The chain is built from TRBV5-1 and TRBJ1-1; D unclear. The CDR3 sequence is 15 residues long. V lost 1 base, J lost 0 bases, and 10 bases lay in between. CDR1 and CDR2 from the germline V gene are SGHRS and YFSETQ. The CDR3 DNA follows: TGCGCCAGCAGCTTGCTAAGTAAAGTGAACACTGAAGCTTTCTTT. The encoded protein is CASSLLSKVNTEAFF.